These 25 T cell receptor beta chains share one sample of origin, sequenced in a study of T cells in women clearing cervical HPV infection. The protocol was immunoSEQ multiplex PCR, while the TCRdb copy is restricted to in-frame clones and leaves out a portion. The sample's table shows just under 35,000 clones. Sequencing input: blood buffy coat. The source is a woman between 18 and 69 years old with a cervical HPV16 infection that either progressed to CIN3+ or cleared (not recorded which).

On this clone: Read data end 3 residues before the CDR3 end; the end is taken from the germline J gene. The V call is TRBV5-4, the J call TRBJ1-5; D possibly corresponds to TRBD1 (5 bases). V gave up 0 bases and J gave up 0 bases, with 7 bases separating them. CDR1 and CDR2 (germline): SGHNT, YYREEE (reference sequence). This CDR3 has 15 residues. The CDR3 loop reads CASSLDRYSNQPQHF. The part of the CDR3 DNA that was read is TGTGCCAGCAGCTTGGACAGGTATAGCAATCAGCCC.

Comment on this clone: The read finishes 3 residues shy of the CDR3 end, and the germline J gene is used to complete it. The chain is built from TRBV19 and TRBJ2-1; D might be TRBD2 (6 bases). Germline loops: CDR1 LNHDA, CDR2 SQIVND (reference sequence). V gave up 5 bases and J gave up 5 bases, with 10 bases separating them. The CDR3 runs 13 residues. The CDR3 loop is CASSRRGNNEQFF. The covered CDR3 bases are TGTGCCAGTAGTCGGCGGGGAAACAATGAG.

With regard to this clone: Read data end 3 residues before the CDR3 end; the end is taken from the germline J gene. The chain combines TRBV7-8 with TRBJ2-6; D not certain. V was shortened by 3 bases and J by 1 base, with 4 bases between the two germline ends. Germline V CDR1 and CDR2: SGHVS, FQNEAQ. The CDR3 covers 14 residues. Incomplete CDR3 DNA: TGTGCCAGCAGCTTCCGGTCTGGGGCCAACGTC. Amino acids: CASSFRSGANV. The full CDR3 is CASSFRSGANVLTF. The full variable domain, its missing parts supplied by reference TRBV7-8 and TRBJ2-6, is GAGVSQSPRYKVAKRGQDVALRCDPISGHVSLFWYQQALGQGPEFLTYFQNEAQLDKSGLPSDRFFAERPEGSVSTLKIQRTQQEDSAVYLCASSFRSGANVLTFGAGSRLTVL.

Points on this clone: The read gets to within 3 residues of the CDR3 end, and the germline J gene fills in the rest. This sample also contains other DNA sequences that code for the same CDR3. The chain employs TRBV2 and TRBJ2-3, with 9 bases aligning to TRBD2. The germline gives CDR1 SNHLY, CDR2 FYNNEI. V trimming: 7 bases; J trimming: 6 bases; junction bases outside the gene matches: 11. There are 15 residues in the CDR3. The part of the CDR3 DNA that was read is TGTGCCAGCACGGTTGATGCGGGGGGGCAGGATACG. It specifies CASTVDAGGQDT. The CDR3 in its entirety is CASTVDAGGQDTQYF. Drawing the rest from reference TRBV2 and TRBJ2-3, the complete variable domain is EPEVTQTPSHQVTQMGQEVILRCVPISNHLYFYWYRQILGQKVEFLVSFYNNEISEKSEIFDDQFSVERPDGSNFTLKIRSTKLEDSAMYFCASTVDAGGQDTQYFGPGTRLTVL.

A remark on this clone: The read halts 3 residues ahead of the CDR3 end, with the missing end drawn from the germline J gene. The chain carries TRBV7-3 and TRBJ1-2; the match to TRBD1 covers 8 bases. This CDR3 comprises 15 residues. Germline assignment: CDR1 SGHTA and CDR2 FQGTGA. Partial CDR3 DNA: TGTGCCAGCAGCACATCAGGGGGCGAGGTTTACGAC. Its protein product is CASSTSGGEVYD. The whole CDR3 reads CASSTSGGEVYDYTF.

Comment on this clone: The sequenced fragment ends 3 residues before the CDR3 boundary, so the rest is inferred from the germline J gene. This chain uses TRBV20-1 with TRBJ1-6; 7 nucleotides align to TRBD1. This CDR3 is built from 15 residues. Per germline, CDR1 DFQATT and CDR2 SNEGSKA (reference sequence). The trim removed 0 bases at V and 6 bases at J, leaving 5 bases unmatched. CDR3 sequence reads: CSARETGPPNSPLHF. The sequenced CDR3 bases are TGCAGTGCTAGAGAGACAGGGCCGCCTAATTCACCC.

Comments on this clone: The read comes to an end 3 residues before the CDR3 does, leaving the germline J gene to fill in the end. The V gene is TRBV5-1, the J gene TRBJ2-1; 9 bases line up with TRBD1. V shed 4 bases, J shed 7 bases, and the junction held 6 bases outside the gene matches. The CDR3 consists of 14 residues. Germline V CDR1 and CDR2: SGHRS, YFSETQ. Partial CDR3 DNA: TGCGCCAGCAGCCCCTCGACAGGGGGGAATGAG. This encodes CASSPSTGGNE. The entire CDR3 is CASSPSTGGNEQFF.

In the case of this clone: The read falls 3 residues short of the CDR3 end, and the missing part is taken from the germline J gene. This chain connects TRBV19 to TRBJ1-5, with TRBD1 matching over 7 bases. Germline CDR1 is LNHDA and CDR2 is SQIVND (reference sequence). Trimming took 2 bases from V and 3 from J; bases not matched to a gene: 1. The CDR3 spans 14 residues. The part of the CDR3 DNA that was read is TGTGCCAGTAGTATAACAGGGGCCAATCAGCCC. Protein sequence: CASSITGANQP. The complete CDR3 sequence is CASSITGANQPQHF.

With regard to this clone: The junction does not match germline at one end; this may be a read error. The read ends 3 residues shy of where the CDR3 ends; the end is completed using the germline J gene. The chain has TRBV4-2 and TRBJ2-5, with 11 bases fitting TRBD2. The germline V gene has CDR1 LGHNA and CDR2 YNFKEQ. This CDR3 has 16 residues. CDR3 bases read: TGCGCCAGCAGCCAAGATAGACTAGCGGGACAAGAGACC. This gives the protein CASSQDRLAGQET. The whole CDR3 is CASSQDRLAGQETQYF.

In regard to this clone: The sequenced fragment ends 3 residues before the CDR3 boundary, so the rest is inferred from the germline J gene. The chain has TRBV20-1 and TRBJ2-7; maybe TRBD1 (5 bases). V shed 3 bases and J shed 4 bases, with 10 bases lying between them. The CDR3 loop spans 12 amino acids. From germline, CDR1 is DFQATT and CDR2 SNEGSKA (reference sequence). The CDR3 loop reads CSASQGGYEQYF. Partial CDR3 DNA: TGCAGTGCTAGCCAGGGCGGATACGAG.

For this clone: The CDR3 extends 3 residues past the end of the read, so its final part is completed from the germline J gene. V is TRBV18 and J is TRBJ2-3, with D possibly matching TRBD2 (5 bases). CDR3 length: 13 amino acids. The germline V gene encodes CDR1 KGHSH and CDR2 LQKENI. CDR3 in amino acids: CASSPGLNQPQYF. The sequenced CDR3 bases are TGTGCCAGCTCACCCGGACTCAATCAGCCG. Full variable domain (outside the CDR3, taken from reference TRBV18 and TRBJ2-3): NAGVMQNPRHLVRRRGQEARLRCSPMKGHSHVYWYRQLPEEGLKFMVYLQKENIIDESGMPKERFSAEFPKEGPSILRIQQVVRGDSAAYFCASSPGLNQPQYFGPGTRLTVL.

In regard to this clone: The CDR3 end lies 3 residues beyond the end of the read and is filled in from the germline J gene. The rearrangement joins TRBV2 to TRBJ2-5; D is possibly TRBD2 (6 bases). The V gene's germline CDR1 is SNHLY and CDR2 FYNNEI. Trimming cost V 0 bases and J 1 base, with 9 bases left between them. The CDR3 is 15 amino acids. This CDR3 reads CASSEALGGQETQYF. The covered CDR3 bases are TGTGCCAGCAGTGAAGCGCTGGGGGGCCAAGAGACC.

Points on this clone: The read terminates 3 residues ahead of where the CDR3 ends, so the germline J gene completes it. The rearrangement uses TRBV20-1 and TRBJ2-3; 10 bases are shared with TRBD2. Per the germline V gene, CDR1 is DFQATT and CDR2 is SNEGSKA (reference sequence). The CDR3 is 14 amino acids. The V and J ends lost 4 bases and 4 bases, in that order; junction bases with no gene match: 5. CDR3 residues: CSATLAGFSDTQYF. The DNA read from the CDR3 is TGCAGTGCTACACTAGCGGGATTCTCAGATACG.

Turning to this clone: The CDR3 is cut off 3 residues early in the read; its end comes from the germline J gene. The chain couples TRBV2 to TRBJ2-5, with TRBD1 identical over 7 bases. The CDR3 consists of 16 residues. CDR1 is SNHLY, CDR2 FYNNEI, per germline. V shed 4 bases and J 2 bases; nucleotides not matched to a gene: 10. The DNA read from the CDR3 is TGTGCCAGCAGTGCAAATCGGGCAGGGGGTCAAGAGACC. Translating gives CASSANRAGGQET. The CDR3 reads in full as CASSANRAGGQETQYF.

On this clone itself: The read finishes 3 residues shy of the CDR3 end, and the germline J gene is used to complete it. The chain joins TRBV19 to TRBJ2-4, with D maybe TRBD1 (7 bases). Germline V lookup: CDR1 LNHDA, CDR2 SQIVND (reference sequence). CDR3 length equals 14 residues. The CDR3 sequence is CASRGGQTSYGQYF. CDR3 bases read: TGTGCCAGTAGGGGGGGACAGACGAGTTATGGT.

Comments on this clone: The read ends 3 residues shy of where the CDR3 ends; the end is completed using the germline J gene. The chain joins TRBV11-2 to TRBJ2-7; D is possibly TRBD2 (5 bases). V was cut by 3 bases and J by 3 bases, with 15 bases left in between. CDR3 length: 15 residues. Germline V gene sequence: CDR1 SGHAT, CDR2 FQNNGV. The CDR3 region is CASSFSSYGDYEQYF. CDR3 bases read: TGTGCCAGCAGCTTTTCTAGCTACGGCGACTACGAG.

As regards this clone: The CDR3 extends 3 residues past the end of the read, so its final part is completed from the germline J gene. The chain couples TRBV30 to TRBJ1-5; D is perhaps TRBD1 (5 bases). Germline loops: CDR1 GTSNPN, CDR2 SVGIG (reference sequence). The germline V and J ends were trimmed by 6 bases and 1 base, with 16 bases remaining between them. This CDR3 is 15 amino acids long. The CDR3 sequence is CACHRGGASNQPQHF. The DNA read from the CDR3 is TGTGCCTGTCACCGAGGAGGGGCGAGCAATCAGCCC.

As concerns this clone: Coverage ceases 3 residues before the CDR3 finishes, and the germline J gene fills in the end. The chain is built from TRBV29-1 and TRBJ2-2; a possible D gene is TRBD1 (6 bases). From germline, CDR1 is SQVTM and CDR2 ANQGSEA. This CDR3 spans 17 amino acids. CDR3 DNA (partial): TGCAGCGTCGCTGGACAGTCTAGCTCTGCAACTAATGAAAAG. Encoded protein: CSVAGQSSSATNEK. The complete CDR3 sequence is CSVAGQSSSATNEKLFF.

Concerning this clone itself: The sequenced fragment ends 3 residues before the CDR3 boundary, so the rest is inferred from the germline J gene. The chain is built from TRBV23-1 and TRBJ2-2, with a tentative D call TRBD1 (6 bases). TRBV23-1 is sorted into the ORF group, with uncertain function. The CDR3 runs to 16 residues. The chain's CDR3 is CASSQNRVETNEKLFF. CDR3 bases read: TGCGCCAGCAGTCAAAACAGGGTGGAAACTAATGAAAAG.

Concerning this clone: The missing CDR3 end, 3 residues past where the read stops, is filled in from the germline J gene. V and J are TRBV7-8 and TRBJ2-3, with 8 bases lining up with TRBD1. The CDR3 has 17 residues. With 1 base clipped from V and 1 base from J, the junction kept 7 bases outside the gene matches. Germline V gives CDR1 SGHVS, CDR2 FQNEAQ. The covered CDR3 bases are TGTGCCAGCAGCTTAGTCTCCGGACAGGGAGGCACAGATACG. It encodes CASSLVSGQGGTDT. The full-length CDR3 reads as CASSLVSGQGGTDTQYF. The full variable domain, rest sourced from reference TRBV7-8 and TRBJ2-3, is GAGVSQSPRYKVAKRGQDVALRCDPISGHVSLFWYQQALGQGPEFLTYFQNEAQLDKSGLPSDRFFAERPEGSVSTLKIQRTQQEDSAVYLCASSLVSGQGGTDTQYFGPGTRLTVL.

With regard to this clone: Sequencing ends 3 residues short of the CDR3 end; the germline J gene provides the rest. The chain links TRBV13 to TRBJ2-7, with 9 nucleotides matching TRBD2. V was pared by 1 base and J by 5 bases, with 6 bases of the junction left unmatched. The CDR3 length is 15 residues. CDR1 is PRHDT, CDR2 FYEKMQ, per germline (reference sequence). This CDR3 reads CASSLASGALDEQYF. CDR3 DNA (partial): TGTGCCAGCAGCTTAGCTAGCGGGGCCTTGGACGAG.

Worth noting for this clone: The read ends 3 residues early relative to the CDR3; the germline J gene fills the gap. This chain connects TRBV20-1 to TRBJ2-2; D gene unclear. V was trimmed by 0 bases and J by 5 bases, leaving 4 bases between them. Germline V gene sequence: CDR1 DFQATT, CDR2 SNEGSKA (reference sequence). The CDR3 spans 12 residues. The CDR3 is CSARDPTGELFF. Incomplete CDR3 DNA: TGCAGTGCTAGAGACCCTACCGGGGAG.

Remarks on this clone: The read comes to an end 3 residues before the CDR3 does, leaving the germline J gene to fill in the end. V gene TRBV7-2 combines with J gene TRBJ2-3; 13 positions match TRBD2. Germline trimming cut 7 bases from V and 4 bases from J; bases unmatched to any gene: 5. In germline, CDR1 is SGHTA, CDR2 FQGNSA. The CDR3 is 15 amino acids. The CDR3 here is CASTGLAGAPDTQYF. The sequenced CDR3 bases are TGTGCCAGCACCGGACTAGCGGGGGCCCCAGATACG. Supplemented by reference TRBV7-2 and TRBJ2-3, the full variable domain reads GAGVSQSPSNKVTEKGKDVELRCDPISGHTALYWYRQSLGQGLEFLIYFQGNSAPDKSGLPSDRFSAERTGGSVSTLTIQRTQQEDSAVYLCASTGLAGAPDTQYFGPGTRLTVL.

The CDR3 sequence: CASNRGETDTQYF. CDR3 DNA (partial): TGCGCCAGCAACAGGGGTGAAACAGATACG. The chain employs TRBV5-1 and TRBJ2-3; 7 bases line up with TRBD1. The read stops 3 residues short of the end of the CDR3; the missing end is completed from the germline J gene. With V trimmed by 6 bases and J by 3 bases, 4 bases remained unmatched. The length of the CDR3 is 13 residues. Per the germline V gene, CDR1 is SGHRS and CDR2 is YFSETQ.

As regards this clone: The read is 3 residues too short to cover the CDR3 end, so that end is filled in from the germline J gene. The J gene is TRBJ2-3, the V gene TRBV5-1; tentatively, D is TRBD1 (5 bases). Germline values: CDR1 SGHRS, CDR2 YFSETQ. The CDR3 spans 13 residues. CDR3 DNA, as far as it was read: TGCGCCAGCAGCTTTCAGGGTCGAGAGACG. It codes for CASSFQGRET. The entire CDR3 reads CASSFQGRETQYF.